These 10 T cell receptor beta chains came from one sample sequenced in a study of human CD8 memory T cell subsets (TCRdb year 2020). CCR7+ PD-1+ TIGIT+ early differentiated memory cells with dysfunctional, exhausted-like traits were defined as progenitor exhausted-like memory CD8+ T cells (TPEX). Instrument used: NextSeq 550. A Human TCR Profiling Kit was used to prepare UMI-labeled 5' RACE TCRbeta libraries. One entry per CDR3 protein sequence results from the TCRdb reprocessing of the reads, with DNA left out. The sample table holds around 6,800 distinct CDR3 sequences. The top ten clonotypes cover around a quarter of the sample. The sample consisted of CD8+ T cells from PBMCs. The source is a human donor in good health.

This clonotype is labeled medium-sized (0.01 to 0.1%) based on frequency. The chain recombines TRBV7-9 with TRBJ2-3. The CDR3 sequence is 13 residues long. Germline V gene sequence: CDR1 SEHNR, CDR2 FQNEAQ (reference sequence). CDR3: CASSLLSTDTQYF.

This clonotype shows up as large by frequency. The V and J genes are TRBV11-2 and TRBJ2-1; TCRdb's D gene call, TRBD2, goes unchecked for lack of DNA. Germline loops: CDR1 SGHAT, CDR2 FQNNGV. CDR3 length: 13 amino acids. The chain's CDR3 is CASSPGGNYEQFF.

This chain links TRBV5-6 with TRBJ2-7; TCRdb lists TRBD2, though no DNA is available to test this call. The germline CDR1 and CDR2 sequences are SGHDT and YYEEEE. This CDR3 has 14 residues. Here the CDR3 reads CASSYPGLSNEQYF. The complete variable domain, with remaining parts taken from reference TRBV5-6 and TRBJ2-7, reads DAGVTQSPTHLIKTRGQQVTLRCSPKSGHDTVSWYQQALGQGPQFIFQYYEEEERQRGNFPDRFSGHQFPNYSSELNVNALLLGDSALYLCASSYPGLSNEQYFGPGTRLTVT.

Its frequency marks this clonotype as large. The chain recombines TRBV6-5 with TRBJ1-2. In germline, CDR1 is MNHEY, CDR2 SVGAGI. This CDR3 region has 16 residues. The CDR3 loop is CASSLTIDGEYYGYTF.

This rearrangement joins TRBV6-6 to TRBJ2-7; TCRdb proposes TRBD2, but this gene call is untestable without DNA. Germline CDR1 is MNHNY and CDR2 is SVGAGI (reference sequence). CDR3 length equals 15 residues. The CDR3 loop is CASSYSGLASYEQYF.

The chain is built from TRBV27 and TRBJ2-1; TCRdb's D call of TRBD2 is untestable without DNA. CDR3 length: 17 residues. The germline CDR1 and CDR2 sequences are MNHEY and SMNVEV (reference sequence). CDR3 in amino acids: CASSLKTSGGPKNEQFF.

This chain links TRBV5-5 with TRBJ1-5; TCRdb names TRBD1, which stays unverified in the absence of DNA. Germline V gene data show CDR1 as SGHKS and CDR2 as YYEKEE (reference sequence). CDR3 length: 16 residues. Here the CDR3 reads CASSLADRVGNQPQHF.

The chain has TRBV20-1 and TRBJ1-2. The CDR3 length is 12 residues. Germline CDR1 and CDR2: DFQATT and SNEGSKA (reference sequence). The CDR3 sequence is CSASGHLYGYTF.

This chain joins TRBV9 and TRBJ2-7; the D gene TCRdb calls, TRBD1, cannot be checked with no DNA. The germline gives CDR1 SGDLS, CDR2 YYNGEE. The CDR3 is made up of 15 amino acids. The CDR3 loop is CASSAPAASPYEQYF.

The chain recombines TRBV12-3 or TRBV12-4 with TRBJ2-7; TCRdb's D call, TRBD2, is unchecked because there is no DNA. The length of the CDR3 is 14 residues. CDR3 loop: CASSTVGRDGEQYF.